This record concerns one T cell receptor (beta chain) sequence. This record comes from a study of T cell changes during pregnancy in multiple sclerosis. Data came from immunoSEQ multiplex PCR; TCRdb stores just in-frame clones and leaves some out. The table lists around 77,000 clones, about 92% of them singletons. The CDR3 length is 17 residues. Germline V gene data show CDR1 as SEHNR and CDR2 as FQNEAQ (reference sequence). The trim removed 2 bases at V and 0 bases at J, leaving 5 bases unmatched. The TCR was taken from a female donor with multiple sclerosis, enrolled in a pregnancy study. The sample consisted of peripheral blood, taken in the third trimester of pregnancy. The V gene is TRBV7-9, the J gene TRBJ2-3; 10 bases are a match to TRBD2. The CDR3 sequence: CASSLSASGSSTDTQYF. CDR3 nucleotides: TGTGCCAGCAGCTTATCTGCTAGCGGGAGTAGCACAGATACGCAGTATTTT.